This TCR beta chain was found in a study of blood T cell repertoires in COVID-19. The germline V gene has CDR1 SGDLS and CDR2 YYNGEE. Trimming left V 0 bases short and J 6 bases short, with 15 bases between. The CDR3 contains 15 residues. Assay: immunoSEQ multiplex PCR; the TCRdb copy retains only in-frame clones and omits some. The table lists about 230,000 clones, approximately 84% of them singletons. Sequenced material: peripheral blood. J is TRBJ1-2 and V is TRBV9; the D gene is possibly TRBD1 (5 bases). This TCR was sampled from a man aged 35-49 years with acute or convalescent COVID-19. The CDR3 loop is CASSVDGAVRDGYTF. The CDR3 DNA follows: TGTGCCAGCAGCGTAGATGGGGCAGTAAGAGATGGCTACACCTTC.